These T cell receptor beta chains were read from a single sample in a study of early T cells in non-severe SARS-CoV-2 infection. TCRdb ran MiXCR on the 5' RACE reads and lists one entry per CDR3 protein. The sample comprises 60,000 to 75,000 distinct CDR3 sequences, 12% of which are singletons, and 5% to 8% rests with the top ten. Sequencing input: whole blood. All receptors come from an adult who was a healthcare worker with PCR-confirmed SARS-CoV-2 infection or an uninfected control (not recorded which). Each CDR3 is given with its conserved first and last residue. Fields, in order: D gene, V gene, clone size, J gene, CDR3 DNA, CDR3 protein. A D gene is named only where the DNA matches it firmly. Part of the rows lack a size; the others show once, few, many or a class for expanded clones.

>NA|TRBV5-5|few|TRBJ2-3
TGTGCCAGCAGCTTGTTAACGGGGGTCACAGATACGCAGTATTTT
CASSLLTGVTDTQYF
>NA|TRBV7-2|few|TRBJ2-2
TGTGCCAGCAGCTTAGGAACCTCCCCCGGGGAGCTGTTTTTT
CASSLGTSPGELFF
>NA|TRBV6-6|NA|TRBJ2-7
TGTGCCAGTAAGATCAGGGACGGAGCCTACGAGCAGTACTTC
CASKIRDGAYEQYF
>TRBD1|TRBV23-1|few|TRBJ1-4
TGCGCCAGCAGTCAATCGACTGACAGGGGAGGCCTGACTAATGAAAAACTGTTTTTT
CASSQSTDRGGLTNEKLFF
>NA|TRBV6-1|few|TRBJ1-1
TGTGCCAGCAGTGATCGATGGGGGAAGGACACTGAAGCTTTCTTT
CASSDRWGKDTEAFF
>NA|TRBV12-5|few|TRBJ2-5
TGTGCTAGTGGTCCCAGGGTCAGGGAGACCCAGTACTTC
CASGPRVRETQYF
>TRBD2|TRBV7-9|few|TRBJ2-7
TGTGCCAGCAGCTTAATTGGTAGCGGGACCTACGAGCAGTACTTC
CASSLIGSGTYEQYF
>NA|TRBV6-2/TRBV6-3|NA|TRBJ2-3
TGTGCCAGCAGTATACTAGCATGGGATACGCAGTATTTT
CASSILAWDTQYF
>NA|TRBV4-1|NA|TRBJ1-1
TGCGCCAGCAGCGGAAGGGGACGGACCGAAGCTTTCTTT
CASSGRGRTEAFF
>NA|TRBV6-2/TRBV6-3|NA|TRBJ2-7
TGTGCCAGCAGCCGACCTCGGGACCGAACCTACGAGCAGTACTTC
CASSRPRDRTYEQYF
>TRBD1|TRBV24-1|few|TRBJ2-7
TGTGCCACCAGTGATCAAGACAGGGGGCCCTACGAGCAGTACTTC
CATSDQDRGPYEQYF
>TRBD1|TRBV11-2|few|TRBJ2-7
TGTGCCAGCAGCTTCACAGGGGCCTACGAGCAGTACTTC
CASSFTGAYEQYF
>NA|TRBV5-1|few|TRBJ2-3
TGCGCCAGCAGCTTGTGGAGGGGTCCGAGCACAGATACGCAGTATTTT
CASSLWRGPSTDTQYF
>TRBD1|TRBV19|many|TRBJ1-2
TGTGCCAGTAGTGGGACAGGGGGCTTTGGCTATGGCTACACCTTC
CASSGTGGFGYGYTF
>NA|TRBV5-6|NA|TRBJ2-7
TGTGCCAGCAGCTTGGAGTCAGAGGAGCAGTACTTC
CASSLESEEQYF
>NA|TRBV6-2/TRBV6-3|few|TRBJ2-1
TGTGCCAGCAGAAAAACCTGGACGTCCCTACACAATGAGCAGTTCTTC
CASRKTWTSLHNEQFF
>NA|TRBV5-6|few|TRBJ2-1
TGTGCCAGCAGAGGGAGGACCTTCTCCTACAATGAGCAGTTCTTC
CASRGRTFSYNEQFF
>TRBD2|TRBV6-1|many|TRBJ2-3
TGTGCCAGCAGTGAAGACCCGGGACTACACACAGATACGCAGTATTTT
CASSEDPGLHTDTQYF
>NA|TRBV6-5|many|TRBJ2-3
TGTGCCAGCTCCCAAAGCCTCTCAGATACGCAGTATTTT
CASSQSLSDTQYF
>TRBD1|TRBV20-1|few|TRBJ2-7
TGCAGTGCTAGCAAGGGGACAGGGAAGTACGAGCAGTACTTC
CSASKGTGKYEQYF
>NA|TRBV11-1|many|TRBJ2-3
TGTGCCAGCAGCTTAGCAAGGCGGTCCCACACAGATACGCAGTATTTT
CASSLARRSHTDTQYF
>NA|TRBV13|few|TRBJ1-6
TGTGCCAGCAGCTCACGGGAGAGCTCCTATAATTCACCCCTCCACTTT
CASSSRESSYNSPLHF
>TRBD1|TRBV29-1|NA|TRBJ2-2
TGCAGCGGCTACAGGGGCCAGAACACCGGGGAGCTGTTTTTT
CSGYRGQNTGELFF
>NA|TRBV6-1|NA|TRBJ2-5
TGTGCCAGCAGCGATTCCCTTGGACGCTTACAAGAGACCCAGTACTTC
CASSDSLGRLQETQYF
>NA|TRBV5-1|NA|TRBJ2-1
TGCGCCAGCAGCATTTGGGGGACCTACAATGAGCAGTTCTTC
CASSIWGTYNEQFF
>NA|TRBV12-3/TRBV12-4|few|TRBJ2-5
TGTGCCAGCACCCCGGACGGTGGGAGAGAGACCCAGTACTTC
CASTPDGGRETQYF
>TRBD1|TRBV11-2|many|TRBJ2-7
TGTGCCAGCAGCGGCGGGACAGGGGAGGGGTACGAGCAGTACTTC
CASSGGTGEGYEQYF
>NA|TRBV5-1|few|TRBJ2-1
TGCGCCAGCAGATTGGGTAACTACAATGAGCAGTTCTTC
CASRLGNYNEQFF
>NA|TRBV21-1|many|TRBJ2-7
TGTGCCAGCAGCAATTTTAAGTGGGGAGAGGTCGGCGAGCAGTACTTC
CASSNFKWGEVGEQYF
>NA|TRBV9|few|TRBJ1-6
TGTGCCAGCAGCACAGGACGGGGAAATTCACCCCTCCACTTT
CASSTGRGNSPLHF
>NA|TRBV6-6|many|TRBJ2-1
TGTGCCAGCAGTTACGTCCGGGGGAGCTCCTACAATGAGCAGTTCTTC
CASSYVRGSSYNEQFF
>NA|TRBV9|NA|TRBJ2-1
TGTGCCAGCAGCGTGGGGGAGCGTCGGAATGAGCAGTTCTTC
CASSVGERRNEQFF
>NA|TRBV24-1|many|TRBJ1-1
TGTGCCACCAGTGATTTGCATACGGGAACAACTGAAGCTTTCTTT
CATSDLHTGTTEAFF
>NA|TRBV2|many|TRBJ1-2
TGTGCCAGCAAGAGGGCAGGTCCTTATGGCTACACCTTC
CASKRAGPYGYTF
>TRBD1|TRBV29-1|few|TRBJ2-1
TGCAGCGGCAATAGACAGGGCAATGAGCAGTTCTTC
CSGNRQGNEQFF
>TRBD2|TRBV7-2|many|TRBJ2-1
TGTGCCAGCAGCAATCCTAGCGGGGGGCCCCGAGAGCAGTTCTTC
CASSNPSGGPREQFF
>TRBD2|TRBV29-1|many|TRBJ2-7
TGCAGCGTTCAGTTCCAGGGACTAGCGGGAGCCTCTTCCTACGAGCAGTACTTC
CSVQFQGLAGASSYEQYF
>NA|TRBV9|NA|TRBJ1-5
TGTGCCAGCAGCGTAGGCGAAATGAGCAATCAGCCCCAGCATTTT
CASSVGEMSNQPQHF
>NA|TRBV21-1|many|TRBJ1-1
TGTGCCAGCAGCAAAGCGCGCAGGGGCCACACTGAAGCTTTCTTT
CASSKARRGHTEAFF
>NA|TRBV29-1|NA|TRBJ2-1
TGCAGCGTTGAAGCCGGGGGAAATGAGCAGTTCTTC
CSVEAGGNEQFF